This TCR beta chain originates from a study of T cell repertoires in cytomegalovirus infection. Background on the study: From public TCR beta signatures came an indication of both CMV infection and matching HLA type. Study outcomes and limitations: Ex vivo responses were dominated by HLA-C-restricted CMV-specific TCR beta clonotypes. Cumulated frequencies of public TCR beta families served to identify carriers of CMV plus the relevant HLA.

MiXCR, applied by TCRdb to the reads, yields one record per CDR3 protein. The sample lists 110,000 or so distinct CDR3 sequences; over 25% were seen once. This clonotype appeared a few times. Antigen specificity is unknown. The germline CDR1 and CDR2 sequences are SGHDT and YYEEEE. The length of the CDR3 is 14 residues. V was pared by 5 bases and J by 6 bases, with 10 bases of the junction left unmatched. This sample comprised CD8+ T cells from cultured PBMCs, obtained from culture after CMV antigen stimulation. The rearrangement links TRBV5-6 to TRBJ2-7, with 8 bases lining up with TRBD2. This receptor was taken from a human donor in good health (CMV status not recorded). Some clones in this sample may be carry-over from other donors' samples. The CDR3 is CASSSGLGSGEQYF. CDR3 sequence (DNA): TGTGCCAGCAGTTCGGGACTAGGCTCGGGCGAGCAGTACTTC.